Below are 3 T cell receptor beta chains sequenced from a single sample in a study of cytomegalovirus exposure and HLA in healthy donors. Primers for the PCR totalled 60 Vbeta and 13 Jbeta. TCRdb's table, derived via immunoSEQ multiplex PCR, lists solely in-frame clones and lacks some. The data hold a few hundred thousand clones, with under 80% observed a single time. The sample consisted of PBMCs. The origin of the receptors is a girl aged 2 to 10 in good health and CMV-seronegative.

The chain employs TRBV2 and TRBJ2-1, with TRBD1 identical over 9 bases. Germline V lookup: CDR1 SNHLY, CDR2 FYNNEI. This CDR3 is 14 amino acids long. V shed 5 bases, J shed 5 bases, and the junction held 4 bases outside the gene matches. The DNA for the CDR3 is TGTGCCAGCAGTAGGGGACAGGGCGACAATGAGCAGTTCTTC. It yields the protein CASSRGQGDNEQFF.

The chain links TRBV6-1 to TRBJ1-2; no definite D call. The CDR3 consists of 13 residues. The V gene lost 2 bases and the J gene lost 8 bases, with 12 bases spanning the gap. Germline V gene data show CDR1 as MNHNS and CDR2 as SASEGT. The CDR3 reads CASSESQDGGYTF. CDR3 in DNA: TGTGCCAGCAGTGAAAGCCAGGATGGGGGCTACACCTTC.

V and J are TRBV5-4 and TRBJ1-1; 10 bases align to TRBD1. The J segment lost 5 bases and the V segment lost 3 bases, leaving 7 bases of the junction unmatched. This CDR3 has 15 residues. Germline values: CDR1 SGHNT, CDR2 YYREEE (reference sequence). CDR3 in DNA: TGTGCCAGCAGCTCGCTCCGGGACAGGGGAACTGAAGCTTTCTTT. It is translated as CASSSLRDRGTEAFF.